The present T cell receptor (beta chain) was sequenced within a study of T cell responses to AZD1222 COVID-19 vaccine. The study's findings and limits: Donors in the cohort were predominantly white British and more often female, and clonal diversity was possibly underestimated.

In its sample, this clone was seen once. Its antigen remains unidentified. Sequencing was performed with immunoSEQ multiplex PCR; in TCRdb, only in-frame clones are kept and a portion is missing. The sample consists of roughly 180,000 clones, about 89% of them appearing once. The germline gives CDR1 SEHNR, CDR2 FQNEAQ (reference sequence). This CDR3 is 13 amino acids long. Trimming left V 3 bases short and J 7 bases short, with 12 bases between. The V and J genes are TRBV7-9 and TRBJ1-1, with D possibly being TRBD1 (6 bases). Sample: peripheral blood, taken on day 0 of AZD1222 vaccination. The TCR sequence derives from an adult in good health. CDR3 DNA: TGTGCCAGCAGCTTTGGGGGCTCGTTTGAAGCTTTCTTT. Translation: CASSFGGSFEAFF.